What follows is one T cell receptor (beta chain) and its context. What it recognizes is unknown. This sample was included in a study of cytomegalovirus exposure and HLA in healthy donors. Overall study findings and caveats: Reports state that TCR beta sequences accurately predicted most subjects' HLA-A and HLA-B alleles.

Vbeta (60) and Jbeta (13) primers were used in the PCR. Method: immunoSEQ multiplex PCR; TCRdb's copy keeps in-frame clones and lacks some. This sample has tens of thousands of clones; about 83% occur once, and the top ten carry 1.6%. The CDR3 contains 13 residues. Looked up from germline, CDR1 is SNHLY and CDR2 is FYNNEI. Trimming took 4 bases from V and 6 from J; bases not matched to a gene: 4. Source material: PBMCs. This sequence joins TRBV2 and TRBJ1-1, with 8 nucleotides matching TRBD1. The source of this sequence is a human donor in good health. CDR3 nucleotide sequence: TGTGCCAGCAGTGTTGACAGGGGCGCTGAAGCTTTCTTT. Protein: CASSVDRGAEAFF.